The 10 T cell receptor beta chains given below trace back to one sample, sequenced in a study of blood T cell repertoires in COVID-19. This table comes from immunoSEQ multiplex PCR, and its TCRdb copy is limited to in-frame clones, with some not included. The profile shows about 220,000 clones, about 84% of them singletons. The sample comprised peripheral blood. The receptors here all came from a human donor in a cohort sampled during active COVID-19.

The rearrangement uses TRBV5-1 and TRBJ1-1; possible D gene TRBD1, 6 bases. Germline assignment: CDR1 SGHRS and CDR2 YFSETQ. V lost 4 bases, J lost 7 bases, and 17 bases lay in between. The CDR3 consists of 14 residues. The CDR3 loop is CASSRTGSDGEAFF. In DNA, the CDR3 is TGCGCCAGCAGCCGAACAGGGTCCGATGGTGAAGCTTTCTTT.

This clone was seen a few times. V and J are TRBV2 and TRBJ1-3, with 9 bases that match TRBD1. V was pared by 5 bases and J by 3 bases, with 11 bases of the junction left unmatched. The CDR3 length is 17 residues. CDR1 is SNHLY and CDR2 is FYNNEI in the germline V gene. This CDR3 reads CASSLTRTGDSGNTIYF. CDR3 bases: TGTGCCAGCAGTCTTACTCGGACAGGGGATAGTGGAAACACCATATATTTT.

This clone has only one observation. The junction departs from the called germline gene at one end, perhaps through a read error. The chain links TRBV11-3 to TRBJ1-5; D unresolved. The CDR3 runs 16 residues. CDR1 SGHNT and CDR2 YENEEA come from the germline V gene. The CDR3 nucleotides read TGTGCCAGCAGCCTAGACCCTGAGCCGGGCAATCAGCCCCAGCATTTT. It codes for CASSLDPEPGNQPQHF.

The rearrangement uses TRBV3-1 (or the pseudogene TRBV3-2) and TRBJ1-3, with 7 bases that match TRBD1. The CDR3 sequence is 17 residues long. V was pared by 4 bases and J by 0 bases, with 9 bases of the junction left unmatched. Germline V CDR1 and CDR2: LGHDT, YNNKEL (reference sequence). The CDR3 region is CASSPYRGLSSGNTIYF. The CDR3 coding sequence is TGTGCCAGCAGCCCATACAGGGGCCTGAGCTCTGGAAACACCATATATTTT.

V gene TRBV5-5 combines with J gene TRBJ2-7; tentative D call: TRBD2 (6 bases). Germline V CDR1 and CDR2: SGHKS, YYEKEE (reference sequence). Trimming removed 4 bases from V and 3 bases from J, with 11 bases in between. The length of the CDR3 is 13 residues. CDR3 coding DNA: TGTGCCAGCAGCAGCGGGCCGCTCTACGAGCAGTACTTC. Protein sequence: CASSSGPLYEQYF.

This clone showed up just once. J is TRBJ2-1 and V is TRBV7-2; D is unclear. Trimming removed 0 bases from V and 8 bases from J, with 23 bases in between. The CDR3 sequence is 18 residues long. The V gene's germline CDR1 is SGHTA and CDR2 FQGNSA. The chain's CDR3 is CASSLALRSQLARHEQFF. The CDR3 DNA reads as TGTGCCAGCAGCTTAGCGCTAAGGAGTCAGCTCGCGCGTCATGAGCAGTTCTTC.

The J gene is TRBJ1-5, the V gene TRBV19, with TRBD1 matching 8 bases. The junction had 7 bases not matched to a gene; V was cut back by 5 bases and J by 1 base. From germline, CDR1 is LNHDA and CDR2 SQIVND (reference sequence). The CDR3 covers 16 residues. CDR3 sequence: CASSGRTGPSNQPQHF. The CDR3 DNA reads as TGTGCCAGTAGTGGGAGGACAGGGCCGAGCAATCAGCCCCAGCATTTT.

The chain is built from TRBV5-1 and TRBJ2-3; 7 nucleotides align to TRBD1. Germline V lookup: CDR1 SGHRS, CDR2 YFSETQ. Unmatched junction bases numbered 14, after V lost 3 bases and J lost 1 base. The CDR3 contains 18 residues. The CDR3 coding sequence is TGCGCCAGCAGCTCGGGACAGACTCTAAGGAAGCGCACAGATACGCAGTATTTT. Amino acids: CASSSGQTLRKRTDTQYF.

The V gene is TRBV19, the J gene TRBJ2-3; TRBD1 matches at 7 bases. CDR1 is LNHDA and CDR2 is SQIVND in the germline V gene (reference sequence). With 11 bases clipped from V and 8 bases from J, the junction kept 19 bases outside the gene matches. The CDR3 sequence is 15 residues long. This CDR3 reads CASHRGLSDGGTQYF. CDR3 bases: TGTGCCTCCCATAGGGGGCTGAGCGATGGGGGTACGCAGTATTTT.

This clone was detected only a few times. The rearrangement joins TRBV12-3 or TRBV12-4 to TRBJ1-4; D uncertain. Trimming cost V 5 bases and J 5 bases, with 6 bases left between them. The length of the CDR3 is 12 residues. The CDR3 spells CASSAQNEKLFF. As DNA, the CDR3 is TGTGCCAGCAGTGCCCAGAATGAAAAACTGTTTTTT.